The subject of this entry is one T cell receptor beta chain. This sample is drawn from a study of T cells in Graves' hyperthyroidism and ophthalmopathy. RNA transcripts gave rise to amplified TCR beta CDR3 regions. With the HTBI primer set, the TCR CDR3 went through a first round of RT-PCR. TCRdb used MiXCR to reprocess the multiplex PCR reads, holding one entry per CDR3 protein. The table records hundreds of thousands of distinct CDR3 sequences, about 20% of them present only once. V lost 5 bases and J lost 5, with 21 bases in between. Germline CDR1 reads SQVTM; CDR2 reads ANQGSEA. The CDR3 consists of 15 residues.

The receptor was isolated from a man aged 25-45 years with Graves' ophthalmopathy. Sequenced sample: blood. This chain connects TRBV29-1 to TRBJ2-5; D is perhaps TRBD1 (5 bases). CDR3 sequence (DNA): TGCAGCGTTTCGACCAGGGTCTTAGTGGAGGAGACCCAGTACTTC. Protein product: CSVSTRVLVEETQYF.